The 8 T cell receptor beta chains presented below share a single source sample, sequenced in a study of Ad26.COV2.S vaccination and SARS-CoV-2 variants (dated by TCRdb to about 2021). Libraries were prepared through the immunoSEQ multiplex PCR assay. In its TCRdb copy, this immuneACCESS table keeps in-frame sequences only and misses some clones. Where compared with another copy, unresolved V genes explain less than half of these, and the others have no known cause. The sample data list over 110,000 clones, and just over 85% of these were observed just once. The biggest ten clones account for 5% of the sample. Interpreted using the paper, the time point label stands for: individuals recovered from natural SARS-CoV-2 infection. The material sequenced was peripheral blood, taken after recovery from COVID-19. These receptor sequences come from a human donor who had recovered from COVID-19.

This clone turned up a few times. CDR3 nucleotides: TGTGCCAGCAGTTTGAAGTATGAAGCTTTCTTT. Translated: CASSLKYEAFF. The chain recombines TRBV28 with TRBJ1-1; unclear D gene. The ends were cut back, 3 bases at V and 7 bases at J, with 6 bases in the middle. Germline CDR1 MDHEN, CDR2 SYDVKM. The CDR3 totals 11 residues. Based on the CDR3 plus reference TRBV28 and TRBJ1-1, the full variable domain is DVKVTQSSRYLVKRTGEKVFLECVQDMDHENMFWYRQDPGLGLRLIYFSYDVKMKEKGDIPEGYSVSREKKERFSLILESASTNQTSMYLCASSLKYEAFFGQGTRLTVV.

CDR3 coding DNA: TGTGCCAGCAGTCCTCCGGACAGAAGAGGCAATCAGCCCCAGCATTTT. Encoded protein: CASSPPDRRGNQPQHF. This chain connects TRBV28 to TRBJ1-5; tentatively, D is TRBD1 (6 bases). The germline V and J ends were trimmed by 5 bases and 2 bases, with 16 bases remaining between them. The CDR3 has 16 residues. Germline V lookup: CDR1 MDHEN, CDR2 SYDVKM.

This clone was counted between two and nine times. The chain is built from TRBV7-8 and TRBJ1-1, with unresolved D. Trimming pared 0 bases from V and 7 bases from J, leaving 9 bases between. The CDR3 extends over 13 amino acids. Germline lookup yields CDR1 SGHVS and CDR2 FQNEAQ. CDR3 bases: TGTGCCAGCAGCTTAGCGGTTGTTAATGAAGCTTTCTTT. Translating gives CASSLAVVNEAFF.

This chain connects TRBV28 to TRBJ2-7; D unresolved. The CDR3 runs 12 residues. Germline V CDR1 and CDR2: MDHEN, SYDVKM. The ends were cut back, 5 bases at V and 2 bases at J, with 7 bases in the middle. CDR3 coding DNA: TGTGCCAGCAGTAATCCCACCTACGAGCAGTACTTC. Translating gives CASSNPTYEQYF.

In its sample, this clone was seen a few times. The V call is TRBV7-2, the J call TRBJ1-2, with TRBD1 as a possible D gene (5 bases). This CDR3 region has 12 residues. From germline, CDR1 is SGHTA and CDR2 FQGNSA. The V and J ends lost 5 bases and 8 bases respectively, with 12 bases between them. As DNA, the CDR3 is TGTGCCAGCAGCCTCCAGGGTGGAGGCTACACCTTC. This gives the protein CASSLQGGGYTF.

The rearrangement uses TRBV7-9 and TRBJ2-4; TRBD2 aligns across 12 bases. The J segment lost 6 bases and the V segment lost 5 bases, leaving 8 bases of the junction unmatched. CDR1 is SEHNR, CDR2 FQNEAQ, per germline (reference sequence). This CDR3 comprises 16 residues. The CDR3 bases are TGTGCCAGCAGCCCAAGGACTAGCGGGGAACTAAACATTCAGTACTTC. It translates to CASSPRTSGELNIQYF.

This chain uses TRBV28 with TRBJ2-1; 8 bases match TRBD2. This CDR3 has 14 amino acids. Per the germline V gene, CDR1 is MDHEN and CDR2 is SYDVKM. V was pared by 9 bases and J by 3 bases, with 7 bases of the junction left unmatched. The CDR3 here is CARATGLGYNEQFF. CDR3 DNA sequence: TGTGCCAGGGCGACGGGACTAGGCTACAATGAGCAGTTCTTC.

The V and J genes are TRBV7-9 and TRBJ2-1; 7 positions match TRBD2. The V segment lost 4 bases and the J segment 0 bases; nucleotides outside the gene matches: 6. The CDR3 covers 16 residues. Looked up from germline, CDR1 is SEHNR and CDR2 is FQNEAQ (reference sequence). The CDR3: CASSSSGGSSYNEQFF. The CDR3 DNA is TGTGCCAGCAGCTCTTCCGGGGGGAGCTCCTACAATGAGCAGTTCTTC.